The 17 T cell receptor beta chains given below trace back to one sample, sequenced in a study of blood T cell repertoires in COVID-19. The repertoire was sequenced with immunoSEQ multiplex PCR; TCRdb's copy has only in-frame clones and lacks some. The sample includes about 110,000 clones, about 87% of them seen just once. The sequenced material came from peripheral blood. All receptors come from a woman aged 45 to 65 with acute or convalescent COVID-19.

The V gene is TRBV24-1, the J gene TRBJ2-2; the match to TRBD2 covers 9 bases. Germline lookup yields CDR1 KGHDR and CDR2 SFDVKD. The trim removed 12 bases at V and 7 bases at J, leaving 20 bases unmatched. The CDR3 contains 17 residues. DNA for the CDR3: TGTGCCCCCCGTGAACCGCCGGCGGGGGGGGCTAACGGGGAGCTGTTTTTT. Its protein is CAPREPPAGGANGELFF.

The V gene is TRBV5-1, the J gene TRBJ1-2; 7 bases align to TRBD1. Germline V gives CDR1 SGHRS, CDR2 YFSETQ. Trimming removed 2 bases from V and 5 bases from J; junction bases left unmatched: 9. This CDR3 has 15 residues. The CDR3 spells CASSLNPGQMYGYTF. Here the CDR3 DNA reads TGCGCCAGCAGCTTAAACCCGGGACAGATGTATGGCTACACCTTC.

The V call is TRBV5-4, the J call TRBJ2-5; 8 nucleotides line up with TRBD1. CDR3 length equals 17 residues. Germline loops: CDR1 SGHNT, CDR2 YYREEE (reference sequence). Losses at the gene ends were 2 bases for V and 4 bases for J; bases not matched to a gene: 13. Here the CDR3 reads CASSLGRAGGEGETQYF. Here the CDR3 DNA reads TGTGCCAGCAGCTTAGGGCGGGCAGGGGGCGAAGGAGAGACCCAGTACTTC.

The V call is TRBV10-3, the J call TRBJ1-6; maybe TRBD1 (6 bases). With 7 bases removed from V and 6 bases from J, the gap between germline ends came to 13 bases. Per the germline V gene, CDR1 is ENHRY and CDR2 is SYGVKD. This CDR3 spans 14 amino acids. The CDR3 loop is CAINRDTPNSPLHF. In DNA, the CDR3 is TGTGCCATCAATCGGGACACCCCTAATTCACCCCTCCACTTT.

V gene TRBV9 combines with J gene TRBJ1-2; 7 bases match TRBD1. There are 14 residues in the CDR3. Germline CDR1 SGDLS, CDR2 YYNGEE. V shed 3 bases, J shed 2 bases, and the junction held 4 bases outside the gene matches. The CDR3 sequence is CASSEQGGNYGYTF. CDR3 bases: TGTGCCAGCAGCGAGCAGGGGGGAAACTATGGCTACACCTTC.

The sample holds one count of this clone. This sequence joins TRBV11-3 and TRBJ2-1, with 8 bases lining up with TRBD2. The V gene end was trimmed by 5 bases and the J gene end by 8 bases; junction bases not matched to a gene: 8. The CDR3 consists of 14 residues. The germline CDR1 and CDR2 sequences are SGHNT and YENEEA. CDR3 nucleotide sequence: TGTGCCAGCAGCCCCACGGGAGGGGAGGATGAGCAGTTCTTC. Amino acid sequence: CASSPTGGEDEQFF.

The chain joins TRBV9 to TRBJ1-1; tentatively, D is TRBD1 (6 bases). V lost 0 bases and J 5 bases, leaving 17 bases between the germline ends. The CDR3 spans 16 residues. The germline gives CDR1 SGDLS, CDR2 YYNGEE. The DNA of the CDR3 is TGTGCCAGCAGCGTAGGATGGGGGGGCTTACAGACTGAAGCTTTCTTT. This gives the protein CASSVGWGGLQTEAFF.

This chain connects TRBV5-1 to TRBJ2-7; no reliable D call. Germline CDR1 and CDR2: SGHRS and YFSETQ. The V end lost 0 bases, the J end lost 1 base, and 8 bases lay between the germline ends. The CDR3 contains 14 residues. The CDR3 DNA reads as TGCGCCAGCAGCTTGGCGACACCTTCCTACGAGCAGTACTTC. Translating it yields CASSLATPSYEQYF.

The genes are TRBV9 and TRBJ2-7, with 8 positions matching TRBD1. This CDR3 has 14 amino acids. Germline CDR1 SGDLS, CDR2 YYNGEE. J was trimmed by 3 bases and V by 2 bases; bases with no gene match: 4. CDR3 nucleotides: TGTGCCAGCAGCGTCGGGGACAGGAACTACGAGCAGTACTTC. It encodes CASSVGDRNYEQYF. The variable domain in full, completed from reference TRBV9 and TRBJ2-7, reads DSGVTQTPKHLITATGQRVTLRCSPRSGDLSVYWYQQSLDQGLQFLIQYYNGEERAKGNILERFSAQQFPDLHSELNLSSLELGDSALYFCASSVGDRNYEQYFGPGTRLTVT.

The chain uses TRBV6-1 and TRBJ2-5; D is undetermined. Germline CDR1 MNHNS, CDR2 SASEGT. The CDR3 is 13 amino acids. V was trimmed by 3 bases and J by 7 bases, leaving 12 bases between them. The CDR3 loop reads CASSDLARGTQYF. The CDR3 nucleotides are TGTGCCAGCAGTGATTTGGCTCGAGGGACCCAGTACTTC.

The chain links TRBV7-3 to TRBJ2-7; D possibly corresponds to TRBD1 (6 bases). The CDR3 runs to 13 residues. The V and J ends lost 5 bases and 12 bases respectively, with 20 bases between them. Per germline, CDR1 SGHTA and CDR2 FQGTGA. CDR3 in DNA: TGTGCCAGCAGCATTAATGGGCAGGGGAATTGGTACTTC. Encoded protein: CASSINGQGNWYF. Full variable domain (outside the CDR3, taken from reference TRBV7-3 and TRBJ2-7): GAGVSQTPSNKVTEKGKYVELRCDPISGHTALYWYRQSLGQGPEFLIYFQGTGAADDSGLPNDRFFAVRPEGSVSTLKIQRTERGDSAVYLCASSINGQGNWYFGPGTRLTVT.

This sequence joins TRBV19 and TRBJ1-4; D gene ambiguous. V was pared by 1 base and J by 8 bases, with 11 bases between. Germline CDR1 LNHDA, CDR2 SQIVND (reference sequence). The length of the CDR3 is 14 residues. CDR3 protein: CASSIAGSREKLFF. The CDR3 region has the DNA TGTGCCAGTAGTATAGCCGGGAGTCGCGAAAAACTGTTTTTT.

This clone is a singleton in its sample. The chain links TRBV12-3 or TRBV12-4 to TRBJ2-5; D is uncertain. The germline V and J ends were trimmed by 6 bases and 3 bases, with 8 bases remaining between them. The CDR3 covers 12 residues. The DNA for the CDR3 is TGTGCCAGCAGCCTAATGGAAGAGACCCAGTACTTC. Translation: CASSLMEETQYF.

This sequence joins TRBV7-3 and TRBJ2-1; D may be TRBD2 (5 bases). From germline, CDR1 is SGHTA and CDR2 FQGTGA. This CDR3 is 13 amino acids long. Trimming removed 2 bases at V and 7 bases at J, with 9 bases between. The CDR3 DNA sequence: TGTGCCAGCAGCTTAGATAGCGAAAATGAGCAGTTCTTC. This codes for CASSLDSENEQFF.

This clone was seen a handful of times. The CDR3 DNA follows: TGCAGCGTTGGAGGCCAGGGGGTGGGTGGCTACACCTTC. It translates to CSVGGQGVGGYTF. The chain employs TRBV29-1 and TRBJ1-2; TRBD1 aligns across 7 bases. Trimming took 4 bases from V and 7 from J; bases not matched to a gene: 9. This CDR3 spans 13 amino acids. Germline V CDR1 and CDR2: SQVTM, ANQGSEA.

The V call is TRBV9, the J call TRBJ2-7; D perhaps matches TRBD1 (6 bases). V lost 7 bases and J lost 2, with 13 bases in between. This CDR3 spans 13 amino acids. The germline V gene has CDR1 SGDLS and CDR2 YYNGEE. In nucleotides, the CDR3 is TGTGCCAGCTCCCAGGGGTCGGCCTACGAGCAGTACTTC. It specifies CASSQGSAYEQYF. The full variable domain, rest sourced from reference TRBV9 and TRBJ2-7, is DSGVTQTPKHLITATGQRVTLRCSPRSGDLSVYWYQQSLDQGLQFLIQYYNGEERAKGNILERFSAQQFPDLHSELNLSSLELGDSALYFCASSQGSAYEQYFGPGTRLTVT.

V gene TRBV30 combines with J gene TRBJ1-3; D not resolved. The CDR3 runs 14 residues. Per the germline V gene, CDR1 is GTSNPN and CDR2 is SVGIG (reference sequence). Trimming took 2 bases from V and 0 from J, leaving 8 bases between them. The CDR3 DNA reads TGTGCCTGGAGTCGCGGTCTCTCTGGAAACACCATATATTTT. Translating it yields CAWSRGLSGNTIYF.